This TCR beta chain appears in the sequencing data of a study of cytomegalovirus exposure and HLA in healthy donors. Study-level results: The number of N-insertions in an Asian-associated ancestry cluster was reportedly below the roughly 660-donor mean in a later analysis.

The PCR used 60 Vbeta and 13 Jbeta primers. Profiled with immunoSEQ multiplex PCR; TCRdb holds only in-frame clones, not every one. The sample has around 170,000 clones; more than 65% are singletons. Concerning this clone itself: The antigen is not known.

The sequence was obtained from a man over 45 in good health and CMV-seropositive. Material for sequencing was PBMCs.

Here the CDR3 DNA reads TGTGCCAGCCAGGACCCGGGACTAGTCCCCGGGGAGCTGTTTTTT. Its translation is CASQDPGLVPGELFF. This chain uses TRBV27 with TRBJ2-2, with 8 bases aligning to TRBD2. The CDR3 totals 15 residues. Per the germline V gene, CDR1 is MNHEY and CDR2 is SMNVEV (reference sequence). V trimming: 8 bases; J trimming: 6 bases; junction bases outside the gene matches: 11.